The 6 T cell receptor beta chains below come from one sample, sequenced in a study of beta chain features in type 1 diabetes. Expressed TCRB transcripts were sequenced, since all the RNA that had been isolated was reverse transcribed. Sequenced by immunoSEQ multiplex PCR; TCRdb stores in-frame clones only, minus some. The sample gives 400,000 to 550,000 clones, roughly 11% of which show up once; approximately 0.05% is in the top ten. The sample taken for sequencing was naive CD4+ T cells from blood. Receptors were obtained from a woman under 30 in good health.

This sequence joins TRBV7-2 and TRBJ2-5; D not resolved. CDR3 size: 15 residues. V lost 1 base and J 5 bases, leaving 14 bases between the germline ends. Per germline, CDR1 SGHTA and CDR2 FQGNSA. The DNA of the CDR3 is TGTGCCAGCAGCTTAGTGTGGGGTAGTTCGGAGACCCAGTACTTC. It yields the protein CASSLVWGSSETQYF.

This clone was counted a few times. The chain uses TRBV27 and TRBJ2-7, with D possibly TRBD1 on 5 matching bases. V was trimmed by 11 bases and J by 3 bases, leaving 14 bases between them. Germline CDR1 and CDR2: MNHEY and SMNVEV (reference sequence). The CDR3 spans 12 residues. For the CDR3, the DNA is TGTGCCTCTCAGGGCTACGGCTACGAGCAGTACTTC. Protein: CASQGYGYEQYF.

A note on this clone: Additional DNA sequences in this sample encode the identical CDR3. The rearrangement uses TRBV9 and TRBJ2-3, with TRBD2 matching over 11 bases. The CDR3 consists of 16 residues. The V gene end was trimmed by 2 bases and the J gene end by 2 bases; junction bases not matched to a gene: 4. The germline V gene encodes CDR1 SGDLS and CDR2 YYNGEE. For the CDR3, the DNA is TGTGCCAGCAGCGTTGGGACTAGCGGTTACACAGATACGCAGTATTTT. Its protein product is CASSVGTSGYTDTQYF.

This clone was found many times. This chain uses TRBV25-1 with TRBJ2-5; the D gene could be TRBD1 or TRBD2 (5 bases each). Germline-derived CDR1 and CDR2 are MGHDK and SYGVNS. The CDR3 length is 13 residues. Trimming removed 4 bases at V and 8 bases at J, with 14 bases between. The CDR3 bases are TGTGCCAGCAGTGTGACCGGGGCCGGCACCCAGTACTTC. It translates to CASSVTGAGTQYF.

This clone was seen more than once but under ten times. V is TRBV2 and J is TRBJ1-3; D unresolved. The V and J ends lost 3 bases and 0 bases respectively, with 6 bases between them. The CDR3 spans 14 residues. Per the germline V gene, CDR1 is SNHLY and CDR2 is FYNNEI. CDR3 in amino acids: CASSERTSGNTIYF. In DNA, the CDR3 is TGTGCCAGCAGTGAGCGCACCTCTGGAAACACCATATATTTT.

The V call is TRBV27, the J call TRBJ2-3; 9 positions agree with TRBD2. Trimming removed 3 bases from V and 2 bases from J; junction bases left unmatched: 6. The CDR3 spans 16 residues. From germline, CDR1 is MNHEY and CDR2 SMNVEV (reference sequence). CDR3 nucleotide sequence: TGTGCCAGCAGTTTTTGGCTAGCGGGACCCACAGATACGCAGTATTTT. Protein product: CASSFWLAGPTDTQYF.